This entry is about one TCR beta chain. The antigen remains unidentified. The sample has other DNA sequences that encode this CDR3 too. This sample was included in a study of shared clonotypes between healthy human individuals. Overall study context: Participating donors consisted of a couple of women and a few men aged 18 to 49. Per donor, three plates held CD4 naive cells, three held CD4 memory, two held CD8 naive and one held CD8 memory. Overall study findings and caveats: In general, naive subsets displayed greater estimated richness than memory subsets did.

Positive CCR7 selection of CD45RO-negative cells yielded the naive CD8 cells, and terminally differentiated effector memory CD45RA+ cells were excluded. Between the trimmed V and J ends, which lost 1 base and 4 bases, there was a span of 11 bases. Germline values: CDR1 SEHNR, CDR2 FQNEAQ (reference sequence). CDR3 length: 14 amino acids. In the sorted-subset replicate PCRs, 200 ng DNA, roughly 30,000 T cell genomes, was used. The method was immunoSEQ multiplex PCR; TCRdb's version includes in-frame clones alone and lacks a portion of them. The profile covers some 2.1 million clones, with about 95% appearing a single time and 0.9% to 1.4% taken by the ten largest.

The TCR comes from a man between 18 and 35 years old in good health. Sample: naive CD8+ T cells sorted from blood. The chain joins TRBV7-9 to TRBJ2-7; TRBD1 is a possible D gene (6 bases). The CDR3 is CASSLGPGVYEQYF. CDR3 DNA: TGTGCCAGCAGCTTAGGCCCAGGGGTGTACGAGCAGTACTTC.